The TCR beta chain under discussion was sequenced for a study of long-term antiretroviral therapy in people with HIV. Overall study findings and caveats: Those clones which expanded before ART made up the dominant part of the repertoire at all time points.

An immunoSEQ assay, version v3.0, was performed at survey level. It was roughly 40,000-50,000 T-cell genomes per sample that sequencing targeted. Method: immunoSEQ multiplex PCR; TCRdb's copy keeps in-frame clones and lacks some. The data contain tens of thousands of clones, 86% of them singletons. As regards this clone: Its target is unknown.

The V and J ends lost 5 bases and 5 bases, in that order; junction bases with no gene match: 6. The germline CDR1 and CDR2 sequences are SGHAT and FQNNGV. There are 14 residues in the CDR3. The sample in question was unsorted PBMCs, obtained 1.3 years after starting antiretroviral therapy. The chain links TRBV11-2 to TRBJ2-7, with 10 bases identical to TRBD1. The sequence came from a man aged 60 to 75 with HIV. CDR3 sequence: CASSPTGGGDEQYF. In nucleotides, the CDR3 is TGTGCCAGCAGCCCGACAGGGGGCGGCGACGAGCAGTACTTC.